The rows below give T cell receptor beta chains drawn from one sample of a study of T cell repertoires in cytomegalovirus infection. MiXCR, applied by TCRdb to the reads, yields one record per CDR3 protein. The sample yields 150,000 to 200,000 distinct CDR3 sequences, about 30% seen once. Sequencing input: PBMCs. These receptors were taken from a human donor in good health (CMV status not recorded). Some clones in this sample may be carry-over from other donors' samples. CDR3s include the opening cysteine and the closing phenylalanine or tryptophan. A D gene is named only where the DNA matches it firmly. Clone size is given for some rows only: seen once, a few or many times, or a class if the clone is expanded.

D gene	V gene	clone size	CDR3 length	J gene	CDR3 protein	CDR3 DNA
-	TRBV6-2/TRBV6-3	few	13	TRBJ1-2	CASSYQTHYGYTF	TGTGCCAGCAGTTACCAGACCCATTATGGCTACACCTTC
-	TRBV19	-	15	TRBJ1-3	CASSLQVGSGNTIYF	TGTGCCAGTAGTCTACAGGTCGGCTCTGGAAACACCATATATTTT
TRBD2	TRBV7-2	many	15	TRBJ2-7	CASSFAGGGYYEQYF	TGTGCCAGCAGCTTCGCTGGCGGGGGGTACTACGAGCAGTACTTC
-	TRBV6-6	few	13	TRBJ2-5	CASRRTPQETQYF	TGTGCCAGCAGAAGGACACCCCAGGAGACCCAGTACTTC
TRBD1	TRBV6-2/TRBV6-3	many	15	TRBJ1-5	CASRDDRGSNQPQHF	TGTGCCAGCAGAGACGACAGGGGAAGCAATCAGCCCCAGCATTTT
-	TRBV10-3	few	16	TRBJ2-3	CAISESTSASTDTQYF	TGTGCCATCAGTGAGTCGACCAGCGCGTCCACAGATACGCAGTATTTT
-	TRBV29-1	-	13	TRBJ2-5	CSVKDTRRETQYF	TGCAGCGTGAAAGACACCCGACGAGAGACCCAGTACTTC
-	TRBV19	-	12	TRBJ1-5	CASSIQGQPQHF	TGTGCCAGTAGTATACAGGGACAGCCCCAGCATTTT
-	TRBV7-8	-	15	TRBJ1-6	CASSSAGIYNSPLHF	TGTGCCAGCAGCTCAGCAGGGATCTATAATTCACCCCTCCACTTT
-	TRBV14	-	16	TRBJ2-7	CASSRGTVYDSYEQYF	TGTGCCAGCAGCCGAGGTACAGTTTACGACTCCTACGAGCAGTACTTC
TRBD1	TRBV10-3	few	17	TRBJ2-7	CAISESGGTGGFYEQYF	TGTGCCATCAGTGAGTCGGGGGGGACAGGGGGTTTCTACGAGCAGTACTTC
-	TRBV10-3	-	11	TRBJ2-7	CAISISDEQYF	TGTGCCATCAGTATTAGTGACGAGCAGTACTTC
-	TRBV12-3/TRBV12-4	few	15	TRBJ1-4	CASSHGPPLNEKLFF	TGTGCCAGCAGCCATGGGCCTCCCTTAAATGAAAAACTGTTTTTT
TRBD1	TRBV19	-	13	TRBJ1-1	CASSIARDSEAFF	TGTGCCAGTAGTATCGCCAGGGACAGTGAAGCTTTCTTT
TRBD1	TRBV14	few	14	TRBJ2-7	CASSQGTGPYEQYF	TGTGCCAGCAGCCAAGGGACAGGACCCTACGAGCAGTACTTC
TRBD1	TRBV5-1	once	14	TRBJ2-7	CASSLEGTGNEQYF	TGCGCCAGCAGCTTGGAGGGGACAGGGAACGAGCAGTACTTC
TRBD2	TRBV6-5	-	14	TRBJ2-1	CASKTSGVHNEQFF	TGTGCCAGCAAGACTAGCGGGGTTCACAATGAGCAGTTCTTC
-	TRBV29-1	-	14	TRBJ2-7	CSVRMEGLSYEQYF	TGCAGCGTACGAATGGAGGGCCTCTCCTACGAGCAGTACTTC